This TCR beta chain was sequenced during a study of blood T cells in healthy people across ages. This clonotype was counted a few times. V lost 1 base and J lost 3, with 10 bases in between. The CDR3 contains 15 residues. The germline V gene encodes CDR1 SGHKS and CDR2 YYEKEE (reference sequence). A second PCR, run for about 6 to 11 cycles, used a sample-barcoded 5' primer plus a J-beta primer mix. Any given sample supplied a minimum of 2.5 million CDR3-containing paired-end reads. From the 5' RACE reads, TCRdb called clonotypes with MiXCR, one entry per CDR3 protein. The sample consists of more than 1,400,000 distinct CDR3 sequences, around 42% of them appearing once.

The sequencing sample was made of blood. The chain employs TRBV5-5 and TRBJ2-2; the D gene is possibly TRBD2 (6 bases). This TCR derives from a woman under 30 in good health. CDR3 sequence reads: CASSLHREDTGELFF. CDR3 DNA: TGTGCCAGCAGCTTGCATAGGGAGGACACCGGGGAGCTGTTTTTT.